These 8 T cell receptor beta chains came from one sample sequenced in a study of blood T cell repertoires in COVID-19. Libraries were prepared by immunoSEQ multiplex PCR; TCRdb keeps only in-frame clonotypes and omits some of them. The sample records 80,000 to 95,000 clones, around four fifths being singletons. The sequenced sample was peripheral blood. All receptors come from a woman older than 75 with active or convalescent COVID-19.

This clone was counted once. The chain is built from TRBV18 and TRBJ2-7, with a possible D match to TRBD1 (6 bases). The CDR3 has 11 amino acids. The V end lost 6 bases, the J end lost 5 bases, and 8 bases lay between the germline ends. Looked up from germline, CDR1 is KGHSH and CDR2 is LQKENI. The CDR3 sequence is CASSKGDEQYF. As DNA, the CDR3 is TGTGCCAGCTCTAAGGGGGACGAGCAGTACTTC.

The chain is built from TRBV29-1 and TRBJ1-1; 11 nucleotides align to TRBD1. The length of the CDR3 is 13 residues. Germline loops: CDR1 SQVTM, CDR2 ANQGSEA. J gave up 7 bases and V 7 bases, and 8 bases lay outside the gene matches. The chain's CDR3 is CSARTGGEGEAFF. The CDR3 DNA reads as TGCAGCGCACGGACAGGGGGCGAGGGTGAAGCTTTCTTT.

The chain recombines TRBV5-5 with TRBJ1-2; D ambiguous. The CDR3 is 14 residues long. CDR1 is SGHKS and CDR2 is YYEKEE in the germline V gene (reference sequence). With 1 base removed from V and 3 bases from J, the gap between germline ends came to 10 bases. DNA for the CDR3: TGTGCCAGCAGCTTGCAGGAGGTGGACTATGGCTACACCTTC. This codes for CASSLQEVDYGYTF.

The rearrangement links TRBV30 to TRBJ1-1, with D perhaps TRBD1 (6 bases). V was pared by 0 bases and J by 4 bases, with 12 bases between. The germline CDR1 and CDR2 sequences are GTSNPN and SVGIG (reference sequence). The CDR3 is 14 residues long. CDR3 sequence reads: CAWSVGPGATEAFF. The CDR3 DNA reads TGTGCCTGGAGTGTGGGGCCAGGGGCCACTGAAGCTTTCTTT.

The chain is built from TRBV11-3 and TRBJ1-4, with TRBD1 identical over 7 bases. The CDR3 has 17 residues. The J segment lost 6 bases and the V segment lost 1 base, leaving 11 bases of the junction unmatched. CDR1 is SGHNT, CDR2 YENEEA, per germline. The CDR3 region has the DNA TGTGCCAGCAGCTTAGGACCGTACAGGGGAAGGGATGAAAAACTGTTTTTT. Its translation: CASSLGPYRGRDEKLFF.

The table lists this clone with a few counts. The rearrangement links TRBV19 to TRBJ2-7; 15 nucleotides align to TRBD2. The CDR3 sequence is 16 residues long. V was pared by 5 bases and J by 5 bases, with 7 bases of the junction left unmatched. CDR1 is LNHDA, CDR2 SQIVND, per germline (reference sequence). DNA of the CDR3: TGTGCCAGTAGTGCCGGGACTAGCGGGAGGTCCCACGAGCAGTACTTC. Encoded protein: CASSAGTSGRSHEQYF.

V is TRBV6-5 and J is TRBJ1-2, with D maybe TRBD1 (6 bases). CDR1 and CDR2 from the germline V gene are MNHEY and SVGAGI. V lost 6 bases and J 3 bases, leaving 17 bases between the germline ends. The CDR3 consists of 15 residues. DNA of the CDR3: TGTGCCAGCAGACTAGGGGGAAGGGGCGACTATGGCTACACCTTC. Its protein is CASRLGGRGDYGYTF.

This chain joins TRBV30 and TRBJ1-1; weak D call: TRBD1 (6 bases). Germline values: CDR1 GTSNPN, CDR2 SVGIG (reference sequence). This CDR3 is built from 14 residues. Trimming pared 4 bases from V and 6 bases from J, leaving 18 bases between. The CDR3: CAWNRNRELSEAFF. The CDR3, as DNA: TGTGCCTGGAACAGAAACAGGGAGCTTTCTGAAGCTTTCTTT.